This T cell receptor beta chain is from a study of shared clonotypes between healthy human individuals. Deletions cut 8 bases from V and 1 base from J, with 17 bases between. CDR1 is SNHLY and CDR2 is FYNNEI in the germline V gene. The CDR3 runs 15 residues. Some clones are missing from TCRdb's copy, which holds only in-frame ones; the method was immunoSEQ multiplex PCR. The sample contains approximately 980,000 clones, approximately 76% of which appear only once. Notes on this clone: Its antigen is as yet unknown.

Study findings and constraints: Tissues were not sampled, only blood, and their repertoires likely differ.

The chain has TRBV2 and TRBJ1-1; D is perhaps TRBD1 (5 bases). The sequencing input was memory CD4+ T cells sorted from blood. Subset: CD45RA-negative fraction. The receptor's source is a man aged 18 to 30 in good health. CDR3 nucleotide sequence: TGTGCCAGCCGGCCGGATGCGGGGACGAACACTGAAGCTTTCTTT. Translating it yields CASRPDAGTNTEAFF.